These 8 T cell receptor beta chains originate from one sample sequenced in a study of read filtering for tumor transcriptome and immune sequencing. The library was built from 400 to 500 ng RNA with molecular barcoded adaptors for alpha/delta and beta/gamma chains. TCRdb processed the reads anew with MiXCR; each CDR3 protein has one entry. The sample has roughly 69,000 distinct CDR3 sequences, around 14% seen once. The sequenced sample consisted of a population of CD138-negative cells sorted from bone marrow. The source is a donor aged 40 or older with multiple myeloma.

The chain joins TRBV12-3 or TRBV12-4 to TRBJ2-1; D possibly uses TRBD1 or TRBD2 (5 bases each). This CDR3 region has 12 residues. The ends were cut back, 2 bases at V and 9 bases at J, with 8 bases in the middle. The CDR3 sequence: CASSLWGSEQFF. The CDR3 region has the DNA TGTGCCAGCAGTTTATGGGGGTCTGAGCAGTTCTTC.

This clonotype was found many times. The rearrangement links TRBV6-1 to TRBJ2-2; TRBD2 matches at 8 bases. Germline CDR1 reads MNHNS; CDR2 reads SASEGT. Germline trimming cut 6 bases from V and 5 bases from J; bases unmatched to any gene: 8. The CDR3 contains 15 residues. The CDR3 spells CASRMAQRGTGELFF. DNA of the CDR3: TGTGCCAGCAGGATGGCCCAGCGGGGGACCGGGGAGCTGTTTTTT.

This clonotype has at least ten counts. In nucleotides, the CDR3 is TGTGCCAGCACCAGGGGGGATAGCAATCAGCCCCAGCATTTT. It encodes CASTRGDSNQPQHF. The chain combines TRBV7-9 with TRBJ1-5; TRBD1 matches at 7 bases. The J segment lost 0 bases and the V segment lost 7 bases, leaving 3 bases of the junction unmatched. The CDR3 covers 14 residues. Germline-derived CDR1 and CDR2 are SEHNR and FQNEAQ (reference sequence).

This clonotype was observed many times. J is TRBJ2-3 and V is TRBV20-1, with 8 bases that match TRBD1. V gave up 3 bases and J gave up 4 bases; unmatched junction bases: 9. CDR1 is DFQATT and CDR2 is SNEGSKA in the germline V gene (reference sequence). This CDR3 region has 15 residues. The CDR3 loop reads CSASGRGRSADTQYF. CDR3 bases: TGCAGTGCTAGTGGCAGGGGGCGCAGCGCAGATACGCAGTATTTT.

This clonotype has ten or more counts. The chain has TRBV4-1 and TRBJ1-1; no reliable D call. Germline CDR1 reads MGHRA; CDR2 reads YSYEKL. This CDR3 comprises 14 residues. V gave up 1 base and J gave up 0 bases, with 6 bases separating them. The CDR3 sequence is CASSQGLLNTEAFF. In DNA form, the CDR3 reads TGCGCCAGCAGCCAAGGCCTGCTGAACACTGAAGCTTTCTTT.

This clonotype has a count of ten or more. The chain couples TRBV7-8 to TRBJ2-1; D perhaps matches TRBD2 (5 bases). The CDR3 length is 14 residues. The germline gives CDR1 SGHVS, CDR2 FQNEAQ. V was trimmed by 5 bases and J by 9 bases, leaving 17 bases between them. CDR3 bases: TGTGCCAGCAGCCCCCAGGCGAGTGCGGGTGAGCAGTTCTTC. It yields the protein CASSPQASAGEQFF.

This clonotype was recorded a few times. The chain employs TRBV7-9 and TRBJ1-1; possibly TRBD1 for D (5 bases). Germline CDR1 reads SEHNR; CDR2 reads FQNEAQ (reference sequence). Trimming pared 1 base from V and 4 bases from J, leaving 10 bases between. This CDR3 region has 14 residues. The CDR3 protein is CASSLGGEGTEAFF. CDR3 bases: TGTGCCAGCAGCTTAGGGGGCGAAGGCACTGAAGCTTTCTTT.

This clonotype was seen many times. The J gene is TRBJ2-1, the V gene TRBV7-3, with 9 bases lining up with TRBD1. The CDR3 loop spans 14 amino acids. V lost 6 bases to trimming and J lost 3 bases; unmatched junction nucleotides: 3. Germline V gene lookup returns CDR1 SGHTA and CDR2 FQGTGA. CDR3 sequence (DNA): TGTGCCAGCAGTCGACAGGGGGGCTACAATGAGCAGTTCTTC. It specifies CASSRQGGYNEQFF.